This entry features one T cell receptor (beta chain) sequence. From 5'RACE with constant-segment primers came TCR alpha and TCR beta cDNA libraries that carried sample barcodes and UMIs. One entry per CDR3 protein, called by TCRdb with MiXCR from the 5' RACE reads. The table lists over 450,000 distinct CDR3 sequences, about a fifth of them singletons. This entry comes from a study of T-cell memory formation after mild COVID-19. Trimming took 1 base from V and 3 from J; bases not matched to a gene: 8. Germline loops: CDR1 SEHNR, CDR2 FQNEAQ (reference sequence). CDR3 size: 17 residues. Specimen: PBMCs or a T cell subset sorted from them (not recorded which). This TCR was recovered from an adult woman who had mild COVID-19 (a few samples of this study predate the infection). Cell type and time point are not known. V gene TRBV7-9 combines with J gene TRBJ2-7, with 11 bases fitting TRBD1. This CDR3 reads CASSLGSVGTGGYEQYF. The CDR3, as DNA: TGTGCCAGCAGCTTAGGGAGCGTCGGGACAGGGGGCTACGAGCAGTACTTC.